This T cell receptor (beta chain) was observed in a study of siplizumab effects on memory and regulatory T cells. Study-level points and caveats: Suppressive capability of dividing Tregs from siplizumab cultures went unverified.

This clone was detected a few times. Its antigen remains unidentified. Data came from immunoSEQ multiplex PCR; TCRdb stores just in-frame clones and leaves some out. Among just under 85,000 clones, about 91% were seen once, and the ten largest hold around 1.4%. Material for sequencing was Tregs sorted from blood. This clonotype originated in a human donor in good health.

In DNA form, the CDR3 reads TGTGCCAGCAGCCCAATGCTAGGGGGGTTCTCTTCCCTTTATAGCAATCAGCCCCAGCATTTT. Protein sequence: CASSPMLGGFSSLYSNQPQHF. The J gene is TRBJ1-5, the V gene TRBV28, with D tentatively TRBD1 (6 bases). The CDR3 is 21 residues long. V was trimmed by 6 bases and J by 0 bases, leaving 30 bases between them. Germline CDR1 and CDR2: MDHEN and SYDVKM.